Following are 10 T cell receptor beta chains from one sample sequenced in a study of CD8 T cells in Susac syndrome. When the RNA was reverse transcribed, random hexamers were used with an input of roughly 0.45 to 1 ug. MiXCR, applied by TCRdb to the immunoSEQ multiplex PCR reads, yields one record per CDR3 protein. The sample has approximately 180,000 distinct CDR3 sequences; about 94% are singletons. The sample was CD4+ T cells from PBMCs. The receptors stem from a human donor with multiple sclerosis.

J is TRBJ2-1 and V is TRBV20-1; D is unresolved. CDR1 and CDR2 from the germline V gene are DFQATT and SNEGSKA (reference sequence). Trimming removed 5 bases from V and 3 bases from J, with 17 bases in between. CDR3 length: 15 residues. For the CDR3, the DNA is TGCAGTGCTCTTCACCGTTCCGCTCTCTACAATGAGCAGTTCTTC. This sequence encodes CSALHRSALYNEQFF.

The chain carries TRBV20-1 and TRBJ2-3, with 13 bases that match TRBD2. The trim removed 5 bases at V and 2 bases at J, leaving 4 bases unmatched. The germline V gene has CDR1 DFQATT and CDR2 SNEGSKA (reference sequence). The CDR3 totals 15 residues. CDR3 bases: TGCAGTGCTGAGGGGACTAGCGGGGACACAGATACGCAGTATTTT. It codes for CSAEGTSGDTDTQYF.

The chain employs TRBV6-5 and TRBJ1-5, with D possibly being TRBD1 (5 bases). Germline loops: CDR1 MNHEY, CDR2 SVGAGI. This CDR3 has 13 amino acids. With 2 bases removed from V and 5 bases from J, the gap between germline ends came to 7 bases. This CDR3 is CASSYRGDQPQHF. DNA of the CDR3: TGTGCCAGCAGTTACCGGGGGGATCAGCCCCAGCATTTT.

The chain is built from TRBV6-2 or TRBV6-3 and TRBJ1-5; D ambiguous. V lost 3 bases, J lost 6 bases, and 6 bases lay in between. Germline CDR1 is MNHEY and CDR2 is SVGEGT. This CDR3 is 12 amino acids long. CDR3 loop: CASSYFLQPQHF. CDR3 bases: TGTGCCAGCAGTTATTTCCTTCAGCCCCAGCATTTT.

The chain couples TRBV5-6 to TRBJ1-2; D is undetermined. Between the trimmed V and J ends, which lost 2 bases and 3 bases, there was a span of 11 bases. Germline V gives CDR1 SGHDT, CDR2 YYEEEE. This CDR3 region has 14 residues. The CDR3 reads CASSLSMRDYGYTF. The CDR3 coding sequence is TGTGCCAGCAGCTTAAGCATGAGGGACTATGGCTACACCTTC.

The V and J genes are TRBV30 and TRBJ1-2; D gene ambiguous. Germline values: CDR1 GTSNPN, CDR2 SVGIG (reference sequence). Trimming stripped 1 base from V and 0 bases from J, with 15 bases between. The CDR3 runs to 16 residues. CDR3 sequence (DNA): TGTGCCTGGAGTGGTAGACGCAATACCCCTAACTATGGCTACACCTTC. Translation: CAWSGRRNTPNYGYTF.

The genes are TRBV6-5 and TRBJ1-1; D might be TRBD1 (6 bases). Between the trimmed V and J ends, which lost 7 bases and 5 bases, there was a span of 20 bases. CDR1 MNHEY and CDR2 SVGAGI come from the germline V gene. The CDR3 is made up of 15 amino acids. CDR3: CASTATRGTGTEAFF. The CDR3 DNA sequence: TGTGCCAGCACCGCGACGAGGGGGACGGGAACTGAAGCTTTCTTT.

This chain joins TRBV20-1 and TRBJ1-5; D unresolved. V dropped 5 bases and J dropped 6 bases, with 11 bases sitting between them. This CDR3 region has 12 residues. Germline V gene data show CDR1 as DFQATT and CDR2 as SNEGSKA (reference sequence). CDR3 coding DNA: TGCAGTGCTGGCCACCAGGCTCAGCCCCAGCATTTT. Its protein product is CSAGHQAQPQHF.

The CDR3 protein is CASRLGGNTEAFF. CDR3 DNA: TGTGCCAGCCGACTCGGAGGGAACACTGAAGCTTTCTTT. The chain joins TRBV7-2 to TRBJ1-1; unclear D gene. The CDR3 has 13 amino acids. V dropped 8 bases and J dropped 1 base, with 11 bases sitting between them. Germline V gene sequence: CDR1 SGHTA, CDR2 FQGNSA.

V and J are TRBV19 and TRBJ2-7; 8 bases map to TRBD1. CDR1 and CDR2 (germline): LNHDA, SQIVND (reference sequence). This CDR3 is built from 14 residues. V was pared by 4 bases and J by 4 bases, with 6 bases of the junction left unmatched. CDR3 protein: CASSTPDREYEQYF. The CDR3 DNA reads as TGTGCCAGTAGTACCCCGGACAGGGAATACGAGCAGTACTTC.